The sequence of this TCR beta chain was determined in a study of T cells in Graves' hyperthyroidism and ophthalmopathy. The CDR3 runs to 13 residues. Trimming removed 9 bases from V and 1 base from J, with 9 bases in between. Germline V CDR1 and CDR2: KGHDR, SFDVKD. RNA transcripts served as the template for amplifying TCR beta CDR3 regions. Using the HTBI primer set, a first-round RT-PCR was run on the TCR CDR3. A single record per CDR3 protein comes from TCRdb applying MiXCR to the multiplex PCR reads. The sample carries some 460,000 distinct CDR3 sequences, more than 15% recorded once. This clonotype was seen repeatedly, ten times or more.

The origin of this receptor is a woman under 30 with Graves' hyperthyroidism. Sequencing used blood. This chain links TRBV24-1 with TRBJ1-5; D is uncertain. CDR3 DNA sequence: TGTGCCACCTCGAGGAACAGCAATCAGCCCCAGCATTTT. Translation gives CATSRNSNQPQHF.